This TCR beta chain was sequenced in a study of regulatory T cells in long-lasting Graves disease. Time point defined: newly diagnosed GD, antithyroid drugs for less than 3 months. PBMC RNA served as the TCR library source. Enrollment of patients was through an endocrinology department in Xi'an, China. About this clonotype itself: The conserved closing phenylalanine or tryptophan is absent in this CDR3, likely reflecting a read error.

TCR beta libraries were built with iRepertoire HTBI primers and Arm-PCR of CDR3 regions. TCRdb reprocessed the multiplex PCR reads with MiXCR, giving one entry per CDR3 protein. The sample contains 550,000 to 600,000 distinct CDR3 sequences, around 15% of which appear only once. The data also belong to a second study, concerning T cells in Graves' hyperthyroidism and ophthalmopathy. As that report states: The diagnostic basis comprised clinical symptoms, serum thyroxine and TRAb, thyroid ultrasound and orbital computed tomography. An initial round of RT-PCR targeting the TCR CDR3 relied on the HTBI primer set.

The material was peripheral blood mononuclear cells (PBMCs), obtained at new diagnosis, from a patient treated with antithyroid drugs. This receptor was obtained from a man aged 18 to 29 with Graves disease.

The CDR3, as DNA: TGTGCCAGCAGGCCGGTGAGGGAAGGGGTTAGTTCACCCCTCCACCTT. Amino acids: CASRPVREGVSSPLHL. The V call is TRBV11-2, the J call TRBJ1-6; the D gene is possibly TRBD1 (5 bases). V was cut by 6 bases and J by 9 bases, with 21 bases left in between. Germline CDR1 and CDR2: SGHAT and FQNNGV. CDR3 size: 16 residues.